Listed below are T cell receptor beta chains from one sample, sequenced in a study of shared clonotypes between healthy human individuals. Clones were read by immunoSEQ multiplex PCR, and TCRdb kept only the in-frame ones, dropping some. The sample holds over a million clones, around 97% seen once. The sequencing sample was made of naive CD4+ T cells sorted from blood. These receptors came from a man aged 25 to 40 in good health. Both conserved end residues are part of each CDR3. A D gene is named only where the DNA matches it firmly. Clone size, where shown, is once, few, many, or a class for clones that have expanded.

.,.,TRBJ1-1,TRBV5-1,TGCGCCAGCAGTAGAGGATGGAACACTGAAGCTTTCTTT,CASSRGWNTEAFF
TRBD2,.,TRBJ2-1,TRBV5-1,TGCGCCAGCAGCTCTACTAGCGGGAGGGGCAGGAGGCAGTTCTTC,CASSSTSGRGRRQFF
.,.,TRBJ2-3,TRBV19,TGTGCCAGTAGTATTGGCGGACCCGGCCCAGATACGCAGTATTTT,CASSIGGPGPDTQYF
TRBD2,.,TRBJ2-1,TRBV10-2,TGCGCCAGCAGCGCAAGCGGGAGCTCCTACAATGAGCAGTTCTTC,CASSASGSSYNEQFF
.,.,TRBJ2-3,TRBV10-3,TGTGCCATCAGTGGACTGAACACAGATACGCAGTATTTT,CAISGLNTDTQYF
.,.,TRBJ2-3,TRBV2,TGTGCCAGCACGAAGGAGGGATCGTCGGCAGATACGCAGTATTTT,CASTKEGSSADTQYF
TRBD1,once,TRBJ2-7,TRBV10-3,TGTGCCATCAGATGGACAGGTGGCCACGAGCAGTACTTC,CAIRWTGGHEQYF
TRBD2,.,TRBJ2-5,TRBV7-9,TGTGCCAGCAGCGTCCAACTAGCGGGGTCAGAGACCCAGTACTTC,CASSVQLAGSETQYF
.,.,TRBJ2-7,TRBV18,TGTGCCAGCTCACCACAGGGTATTGTGGCCTACGAGCAGTACTTC,CASSPQGIVAYEQYF
TRBD2,.,TRBJ2-4,TRBV7-9,TGTGCCAGCAGCCAAGGGACTAGCGGGAGAGGTAACATTCAGTACTTC,CASSQGTSGRGNIQYF
.,.,TRBJ2-1,TRBV5-1,TGCGCCAGCAGCCCGGCCCACACCAACAATGAGCAGTTCTTC,CASSPAHTNNEQFF
TRBD1,.,TRBJ2-7,TRBV5-1,TGCGCCAGCAGCTTGGGACAGGGGGACGGCGAGCAGTACTTC,CASSLGQGDGEQYF
TRBD1,.,TRBJ1-2,TRBV7-2,TGTGCCAGCAGCTGGGACAGGGGTCTGGGCTACACCTTC,CASSWDRGLGYTF
.,.,TRBJ2-3,TRBV18,TGTGCCAGCTCACCACGTCCGGTGGCAGGGGCAGATACGCAGTATTTT,CASSPRPVAGADTQYF
TRBD2,.,TRBJ2-3,TRBV6-5,TGTGCCAGCAGTTACCGAAGTCGGACTAGCGGGGGCACGCAGTATTTT,CASSYRSRTSGGTQYF
.,.,TRBJ2-3,TRBV9,TGTGCCAGCAGCGTAGAACCTCTCAGCACAGATACGCAGTATTTT,CASSVEPLSTDTQYF
TRBD1,.,TRBJ1-2,TRBV10-2,TGCGCCAGCAGTGAGTCTAGACAGGGGACTAACTATGGCTACACCTTC,CASSESRQGTNYGYTF
.,.,TRBJ2-2,TRBV25-1,TGTGCGAGCCAATTCACCGGGGAGCTGTTTTTT,CASQFTGELFF
.,.,TRBJ2-7,TRBV6-1,TGTGCCAGCAGTGCGTCTAGCTACGAGCAGTACTTC,CASSASSYEQYF
TRBD2,.,TRBJ2-7,TRBV7-2,TGTGCCAGCAGCTCCCGGACTAGCGGGAGATGGAACGAGCAGTACTTC,CASSSRTSGRWNEQYF
.,.,TRBJ2-7,TRBV18,TGTGCCAGCTCACCATCTAGGACGGGAGAGCAGTACTTC,CASSPSRTGEQYF
.,.,TRBJ2-7,TRBV14,TGTGCCAGCAGCCGCACCTACGAGCAGTACTTC,CASSRTYEQYF
.,.,TRBJ2-3,TRBV11-2,TGTGCCAGCAGCTTACTCACTAGCACAGATACGCAGTATTTT,CASSLLTSTDTQYF
.,.,TRBJ2-7,TRBV4-1,TGCGCCAGCAGCCCGTACGCGGAGTCCTACGAGCAGTACTTC,CASSPYAESYEQYF
.,.,TRBJ1-2,TRBV5-4,TGTGCCAGCAGCGGGGGCGGTGGCTACACCTTC,CASSGGGGYTF
TRBD2,.,TRBJ2-1,TRBV29-1,TGCAGCGTGGCGGCTTTAGCGGGGAGCTACTCCTACAATGAGCAGTTCTTC,CSVAALAGSYSYNEQFF
.,.,TRBJ2-2,TRBV7-6,TGTGCCAGCAGCCCCCCCGGGATGAACACCGGGGAGCTGTTTTTT,CASSPPGMNTGELFF
.,.,TRBJ2-3,TRBV10-3,TGTGCCATCAGTGATGAGGGCACAGATACGCAGTATTTT,CAISDEGTDTQYF
TRBD1,.,TRBJ1-5,TRBV9,TGTGCCAGCAGCCCCCACCCAGGAACAGGGGCTCTCGCCGCCCAGCATTTT,CASSPHPGTGALAAQHF
.,once,TRBJ2-5,TRBV7-2,TGTGCCAGCAGCACCCCAACAGGGTCCGAGACCCAGTACTTC,CASSTPTGSETQYF
.,.,TRBJ2-7,TRBV18,TGTGCCAGCTCACCAAAAGGGGACCTCCTTTTCGAGCAGTACTTC,CASSPKGDLLFEQYF
TRBD2,.,TRBJ2-1,TRBV6-1,TGTGCCAGCAGTGAAACGAGCGGGAGGGCCAGGTACAATGAGCAGTTCTTC,CASSETSGRARYNEQFF
TRBD2,.,TRBJ2-7,TRBV9,TGTGCCAGCAGCGTAGGAAGCGGGAGATCCTACGAGCAGTACTTC,CASSVGSGRSYEQYF
.,.,TRBJ1-2,TRBV19,TGTGCCAGTAGTAGAGGAAGGGGGAGTATTACCTATGGCTACACCTTC,CASSRGRGSITYGYTF
TRBD1,.,TRBJ1-3,TRBV19,TGTGCCAGTAGTTCCCAGGGGGCGCGGGGAAACACCATATATTTT,CASSSQGARGNTIYF
TRBD1,.,TRBJ2-7,TRBV13,TGTGCCAGCAGCTTAGTGGCAGGGGGCGCGTTTCAGTACTTC,CASSLVAGGAFQYF
.,.,TRBJ1-1,TRBV5-1,TGCGCCAGCAGCTTGGGGACAGCTAACACTGAAGCTTTCTTT,CASSLGTANTEAFF
TRBD2,.,TRBJ2-1,TRBV2,TGTGCCAGCAAAGTGGGGGGAACTAGCGGGAGACCCTACAATGAGCAGTTCTTC,CASKVGGTSGRPYNEQFF
.,once,TRBJ1-1,TRBV7-2,TGTGCCAGCAGCTTTTCGGGACTCTCGAACACTGAAGCTTTCTTT,CASSFSGLSNTEAFF
TRBD1,.,TRBJ2-7,TRBV6-5,TGTGCCAGCAGTTACACCGGGACAGGGGCCCACGAGCAGTACTTC,CASSYTGTGAHEQYF